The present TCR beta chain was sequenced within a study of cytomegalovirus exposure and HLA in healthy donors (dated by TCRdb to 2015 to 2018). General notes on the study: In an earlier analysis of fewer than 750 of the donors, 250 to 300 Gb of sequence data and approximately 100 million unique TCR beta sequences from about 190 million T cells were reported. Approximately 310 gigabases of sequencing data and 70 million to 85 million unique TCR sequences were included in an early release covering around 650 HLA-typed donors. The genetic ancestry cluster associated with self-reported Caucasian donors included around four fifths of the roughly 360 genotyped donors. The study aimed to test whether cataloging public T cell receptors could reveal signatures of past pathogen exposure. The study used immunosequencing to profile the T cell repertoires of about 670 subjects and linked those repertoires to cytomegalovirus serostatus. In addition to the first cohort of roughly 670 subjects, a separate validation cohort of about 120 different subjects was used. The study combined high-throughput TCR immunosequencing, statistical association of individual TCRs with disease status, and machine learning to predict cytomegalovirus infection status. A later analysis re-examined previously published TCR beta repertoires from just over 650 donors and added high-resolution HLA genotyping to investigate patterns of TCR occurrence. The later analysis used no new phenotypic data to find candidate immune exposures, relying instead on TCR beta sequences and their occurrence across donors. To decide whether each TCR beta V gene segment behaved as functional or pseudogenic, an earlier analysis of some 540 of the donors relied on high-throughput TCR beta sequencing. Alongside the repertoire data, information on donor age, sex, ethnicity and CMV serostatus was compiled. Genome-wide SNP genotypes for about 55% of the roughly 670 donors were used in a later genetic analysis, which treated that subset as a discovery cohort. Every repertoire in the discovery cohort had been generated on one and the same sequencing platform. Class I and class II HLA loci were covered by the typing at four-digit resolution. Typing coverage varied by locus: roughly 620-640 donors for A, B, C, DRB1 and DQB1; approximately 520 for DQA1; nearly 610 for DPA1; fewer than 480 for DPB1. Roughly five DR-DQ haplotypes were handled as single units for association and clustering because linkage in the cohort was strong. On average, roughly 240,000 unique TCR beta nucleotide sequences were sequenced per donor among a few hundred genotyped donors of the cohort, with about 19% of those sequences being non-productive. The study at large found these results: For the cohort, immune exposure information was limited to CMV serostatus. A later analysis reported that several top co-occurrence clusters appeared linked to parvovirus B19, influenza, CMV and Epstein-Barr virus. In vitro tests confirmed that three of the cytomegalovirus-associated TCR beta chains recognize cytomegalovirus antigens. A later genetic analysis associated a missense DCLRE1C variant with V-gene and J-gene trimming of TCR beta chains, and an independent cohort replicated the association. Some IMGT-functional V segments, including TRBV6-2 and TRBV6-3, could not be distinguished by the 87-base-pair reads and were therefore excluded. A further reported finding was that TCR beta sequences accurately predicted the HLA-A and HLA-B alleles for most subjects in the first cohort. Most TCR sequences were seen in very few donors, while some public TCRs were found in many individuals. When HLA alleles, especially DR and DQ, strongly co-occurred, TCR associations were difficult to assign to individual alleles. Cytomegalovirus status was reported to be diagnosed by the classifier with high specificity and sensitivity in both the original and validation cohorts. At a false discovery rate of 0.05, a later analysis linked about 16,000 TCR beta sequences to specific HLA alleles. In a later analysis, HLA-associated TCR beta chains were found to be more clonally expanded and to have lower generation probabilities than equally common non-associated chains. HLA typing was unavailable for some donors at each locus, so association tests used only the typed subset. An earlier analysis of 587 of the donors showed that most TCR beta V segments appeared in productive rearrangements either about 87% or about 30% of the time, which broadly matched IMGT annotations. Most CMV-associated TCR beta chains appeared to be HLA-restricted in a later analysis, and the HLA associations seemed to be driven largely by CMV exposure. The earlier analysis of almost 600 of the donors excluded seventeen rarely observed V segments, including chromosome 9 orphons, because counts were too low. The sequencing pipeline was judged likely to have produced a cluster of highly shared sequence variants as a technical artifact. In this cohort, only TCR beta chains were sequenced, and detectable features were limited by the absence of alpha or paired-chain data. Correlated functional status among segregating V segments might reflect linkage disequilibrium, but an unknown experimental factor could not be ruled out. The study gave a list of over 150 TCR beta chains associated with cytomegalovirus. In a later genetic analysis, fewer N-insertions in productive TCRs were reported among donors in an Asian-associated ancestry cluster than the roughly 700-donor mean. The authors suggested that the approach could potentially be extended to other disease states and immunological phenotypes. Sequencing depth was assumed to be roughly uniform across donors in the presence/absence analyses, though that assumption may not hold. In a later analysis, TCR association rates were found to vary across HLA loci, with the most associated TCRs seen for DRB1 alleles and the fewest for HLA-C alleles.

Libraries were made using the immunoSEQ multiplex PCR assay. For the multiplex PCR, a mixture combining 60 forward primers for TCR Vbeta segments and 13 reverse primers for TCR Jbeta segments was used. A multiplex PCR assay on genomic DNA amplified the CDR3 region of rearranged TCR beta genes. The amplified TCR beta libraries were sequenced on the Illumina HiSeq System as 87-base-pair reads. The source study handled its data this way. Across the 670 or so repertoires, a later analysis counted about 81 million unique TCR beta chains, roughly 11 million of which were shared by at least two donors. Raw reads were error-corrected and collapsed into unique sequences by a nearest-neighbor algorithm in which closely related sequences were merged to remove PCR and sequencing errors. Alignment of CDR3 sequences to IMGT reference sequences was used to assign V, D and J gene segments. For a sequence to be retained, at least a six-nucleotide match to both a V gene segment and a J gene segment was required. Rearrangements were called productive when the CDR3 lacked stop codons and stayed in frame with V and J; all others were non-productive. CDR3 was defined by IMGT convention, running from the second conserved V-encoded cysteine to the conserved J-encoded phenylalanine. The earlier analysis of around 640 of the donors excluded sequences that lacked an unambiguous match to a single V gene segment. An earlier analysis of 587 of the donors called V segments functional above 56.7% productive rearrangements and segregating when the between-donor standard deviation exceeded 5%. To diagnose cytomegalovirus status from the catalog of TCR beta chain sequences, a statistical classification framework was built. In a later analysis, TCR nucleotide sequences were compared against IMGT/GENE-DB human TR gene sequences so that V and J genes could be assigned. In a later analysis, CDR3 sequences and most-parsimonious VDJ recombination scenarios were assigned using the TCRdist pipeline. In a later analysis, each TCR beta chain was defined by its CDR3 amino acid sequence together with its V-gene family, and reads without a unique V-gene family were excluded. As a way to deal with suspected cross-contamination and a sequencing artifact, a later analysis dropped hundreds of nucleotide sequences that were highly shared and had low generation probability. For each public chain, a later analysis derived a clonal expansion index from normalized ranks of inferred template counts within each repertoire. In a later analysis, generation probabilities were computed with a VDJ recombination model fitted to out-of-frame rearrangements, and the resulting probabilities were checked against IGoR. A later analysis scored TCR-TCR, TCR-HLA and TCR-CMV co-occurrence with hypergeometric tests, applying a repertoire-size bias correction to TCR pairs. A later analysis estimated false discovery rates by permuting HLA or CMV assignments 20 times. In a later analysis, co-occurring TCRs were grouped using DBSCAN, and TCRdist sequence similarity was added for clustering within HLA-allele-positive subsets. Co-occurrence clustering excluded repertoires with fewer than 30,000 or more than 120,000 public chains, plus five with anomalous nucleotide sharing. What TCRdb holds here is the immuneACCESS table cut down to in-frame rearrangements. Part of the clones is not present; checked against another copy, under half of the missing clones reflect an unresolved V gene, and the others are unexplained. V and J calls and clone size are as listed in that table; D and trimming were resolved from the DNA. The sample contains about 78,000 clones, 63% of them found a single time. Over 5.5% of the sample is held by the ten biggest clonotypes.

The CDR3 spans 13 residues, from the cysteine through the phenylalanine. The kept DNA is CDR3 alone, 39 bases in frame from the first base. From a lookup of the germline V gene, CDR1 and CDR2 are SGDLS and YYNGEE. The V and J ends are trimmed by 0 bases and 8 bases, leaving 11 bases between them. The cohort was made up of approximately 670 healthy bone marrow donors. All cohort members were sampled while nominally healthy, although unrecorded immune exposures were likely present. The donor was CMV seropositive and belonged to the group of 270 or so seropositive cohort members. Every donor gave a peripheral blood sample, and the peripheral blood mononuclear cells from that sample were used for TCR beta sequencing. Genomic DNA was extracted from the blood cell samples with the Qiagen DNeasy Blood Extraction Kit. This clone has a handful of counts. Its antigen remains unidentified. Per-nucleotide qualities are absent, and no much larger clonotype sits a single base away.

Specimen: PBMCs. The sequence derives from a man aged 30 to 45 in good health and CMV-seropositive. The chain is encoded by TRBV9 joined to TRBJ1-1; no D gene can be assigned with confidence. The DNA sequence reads TGTGCCAGCAGCGTAGAAGGAGGAGGGGAAGCTTTCTTT. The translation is CASSVEGGGEAFF.